Following are 4 T cell receptor beta chains from one sample sequenced in a study of T-cell reconstitution after alpha-beta-depleted transplantation in children. Molecular barcoding with unique molecular identifiers was used for the TCRbeta library. TCRdb re-analysed the PCR reads in MiXCR, keeping a single row per CDR3 protein. Of 190,000 or so distinct CDR3 sequences listed, roughly 15% are singletons. The specimen was PBMCs from the stem cell graft donor, collected from the stem cell graft. Receptor source: a human donor who donated a stem cell graft to a child with acute lymphoblastic leukemia.

This clonotype was counted at least ten times. The chain has TRBV20-1 and TRBJ2-3; tentatively, D is TRBD1 or TRBD2 (6 bases each). This CDR3 is 14 amino acids long. The ends were cut back, 4 bases at V and 0 bases at J, with 11 bases in the middle. In germline, CDR1 is DFQATT, CDR2 SNEGSKA (reference sequence). CDR3 protein: CSATPGASTDTQYF. CDR3 DNA: TGCAGTGCTACTCCGGGGGCCAGCACAGATACGCAGTATTTT.

The sample holds many counts of this clonotype. This CDR3 is CSAGVGYEQYF. DNA for the CDR3: TGCAGTGCTGGGGTTGGCTACGAGCAGTACTTC. This chain joins TRBV20-1 and TRBJ2-7; D unresolved. V lost 5 bases, J lost 3 bases, and 8 bases lay in between. The CDR3 runs to 11 residues. Germline CDR1 is DFQATT and CDR2 is SNEGSKA (reference sequence).

The genes are TRBV5-5 and TRBJ1-5; no clear D gene. Trimming cost V 2 bases and J 7 bases, with 10 bases left between them. The CDR3 is 13 amino acids. Germline assignment: CDR1 SGHKS and CDR2 YYEKEE (reference sequence). In DNA, the CDR3 is TGTGCCAGCAGCTTCACCCTGGGGCAGCCCCAGCATTTT. Translating gives CASSFTLGQPQHF.

This clonotype was counted many times. V usage is TRBV5-1 and J usage is TRBJ1-2; TRBD1 agrees at 7 bases. The junction had 5 bases not matched to a gene; V was cut back by 0 bases and J by 0 bases. Germline V gene sequence: CDR1 SGHRS, CDR2 YFSETQ. CDR3 length equals 16 residues. DNA of the CDR3: TGCGCCAGCAGCTTGGGATTAAGGGGGCCTAACTATGGCTACACCTTC. Its translation is CASSLGLRGPNYGYTF.